What follows are 19 T cell receptor beta chains derived from one specimen sequenced in a study of STAT3 mutations in large granular lymphocyte leukemia (dated by TCRdb to about 2019). Broad study findings and their caveats: All T-LGLL patients had at least one immunodominant TCRbeta clonotype, and roughly half had multiple immunodominant subclonotypes.

The receptor library was made with the immunoSEQ multiplex PCR assay. TCRdb retrieved this table from immuneACCESS and kept in-frame rearrangements only. Not all clones are present; in checked studies, unresolved V genes account for under half, and no reason is known for the remainder. The table for this sample lists some 31,000 clones; about 86% of them were counted only once. The leading ten clones occupy roughly 13% of the sample. For these receptors, no antigen is known. The specimen sequenced was peripheral blood mononuclear cells. The receptor source for this set is a man between 60 and 75 years old with T-cell large granular lymphocyte leukemia. Some clones in this sample may be carry-over from other donors' samples. The age is the age at diagnosis.

The chain links TRBV5-1 to TRBJ2-1; 11 bases line up with TRBD2. With V trimmed by 0 bases and J by 5 bases, 1 base remained unmatched. CDR3 length: 15 amino acids. From germline, CDR1 is SGHRS and CDR2 YFSETQ. Here the CDR3 reads CASSLVSGRDNEQFF. The CDR3 region has the DNA TGCGCCAGCAGCTTGGTTAGCGGGAGGGACAATGAGCAGTTCTTC.

The chain has TRBV6-1 and TRBJ2-7, with 10 bases fitting TRBD1. This CDR3 region has 15 residues. Germline V gene sequence: CDR1 MNHNS, CDR2 SASEGT. Losses at the gene ends were 4 bases for V and 7 bases for J; bases not matched to a gene: 10. The DNA of the CDR3 is TGTGCCAGCAGTGGGCAGGGACAGGGGACTGAGGAGCAGTACTTC. It codes for CASSGQGQGTEEQYF.

The V gene is TRBV5-1, the J gene TRBJ1-1; the match to TRBD1 covers 10 bases. Per germline, CDR1 SGHRS and CDR2 YFSETQ. The CDR3 loop spans 15 amino acids. V was pared by 0 bases and J by 10 bases, with 9 bases of the junction left unmatched. The chain's CDR3 is CASSLAGTGDSIAFF. CDR3 nucleotides: TGCGCCAGCAGCTTGGCCGGGACAGGGGATTCTATAGCTTTCTTT.

A single count supports this clone. The V call is TRBV5-1, the J call TRBJ2-2; 11 bases line up with TRBD1. V shed 4 bases, J shed 6 bases, and the junction held 5 bases outside the gene matches. The CDR3 consists of 15 residues. Germline V gene lookup returns CDR1 SGHRS and CDR2 YFSETQ. The DNA for the CDR3 is TGCGCCAGCAGCGCCGGGACAGGGGGACCCGGGGAGCTGTTTTTT. Protein: CASSAGTGGPGELFF.

This clone was recorded a few times. The chain joins TRBV7-6 to TRBJ2-7, with a possible D match to TRBD2 (6 bases). V was shortened by 0 bases and J by 7 bases, with 7 bases between the two germline ends. CDR1 is SGHVS, CDR2 FNYEAQ, per germline. This CDR3 region has 12 residues. In DNA form, the CDR3 reads TGTGCCAGCAGCTTAGCGGCGGGGGAGCAGTACTTC. It is translated as CASSLAAGEQYF.

The chain combines TRBV7-9 with TRBJ2-5, with 12 positions matching TRBD1. The CDR3 totals 15 residues. V lost 10 bases and J lost 2; bases outside the gene matches: 8. Germline CDR1 reads SEHNR; CDR2 reads FQNEAQ (reference sequence). The CDR3, as DNA: TGTGCCACACAAAAGGGACAGGGGGCACAAGAGACCCAGTACTTC. It translates to CATQKGQGAQETQYF.

J is TRBJ2-7 and V is TRBV29-1; a weak D match, TRBD2 (5 bases). Germline V gives CDR1 SQVTM, CDR2 ANQGSEA. Between the trimmed V and J ends, which lost 1 base and 3 bases, there was a span of 7 bases. CDR3 size: 12 residues. The CDR3 reads CSVEGAGYEQYF. CDR3 nucleotide sequence: TGCAGCGTTGAAGGCGCGGGCTACGAGCAGTACTTC.

The chain joins TRBV19 to TRBJ2-3, with D maybe TRBD1 (6 bases). The CDR3 has 14 residues. V dropped 6 bases and J dropped 4 bases, with 14 bases sitting between them. Germline V CDR1 and CDR2: LNHDA, SQIVND (reference sequence). Here the CDR3 DNA reads TGTGCCAGTAGGGGGGCAGGGTGGCCAGATACGCAGTATTTT. It specifies CASRGAGWPDTQYF.

The chain recombines TRBV4-3 with TRBJ2-7; D is perhaps TRBD1 (6 bases). The germline V gene has CDR1 LGHNA and CDR2 YSLEER. The ends were cut back, 1 base at V and 2 bases at J, with 9 bases in the middle. This CDR3 contains 14 residues. The CDR3 region is CASSQGAGAYEQYF. DNA for the CDR3: TGCGCCAGCAGCCAAGGCGCAGGGGCCTACGAGCAGTACTTC.

V is TRBV5-4 and J is TRBJ1-4, with TRBD1 as a possible D gene (5 bases). CDR1 SGHNT and CDR2 YYREEE come from the germline V gene (reference sequence). The CDR3 spans 13 residues. V gave up 5 bases and J gave up 8 bases, with 13 bases separating them. Here the CDR3 DNA reads TGTGCCAGCAGGCCGGGGGTGGGAGAAAAACTGTTTTTT. Translating gives CASRPGVGEKLFF.

The rearrangement links TRBV27 to TRBJ1-2; 8 bases fit TRBD1. The CDR3 length is 14 residues. After removal of 4 bases from V and 2 bases from J, the junction contained 3 bases not matched to a gene. Germline V gene lookup returns CDR1 MNHEY and CDR2 SMNVEV (reference sequence). The CDR3 spells CASSSDRVNYGYTF. CDR3 nucleotides: TGTGCCAGCAGTTCGGACAGGGTCAACTATGGCTACACCTTC.

The CDR3 spells CASSSSSQVNQPQHF. Written as DNA, the CDR3 is TGTGCCAGCAGCTCGTCTTCCCAAGTGAATCAGCCCCAGCATTTT. The chain carries TRBV5-5 and TRBJ1-5, with no clear D. The V end was cut by 3 bases, the J end by 4 bases, with 14 bases between. Germline V gives CDR1 SGHKS, CDR2 YYEKEE (reference sequence). This CDR3 spans 15 amino acids.

This clone was counted only a few times. The V call is TRBV19, the J call TRBJ1-2; D is uncertain. Germline CDR1 is LNHDA and CDR2 is SQIVND (reference sequence). The length of the CDR3 is 13 residues. V was cut by 3 bases and J by 5 bases, with 10 bases left in between. CDR3 in DNA: TGTGCCAGTAGTATCCTATTGACGTATGGCTACACCTTC. The encoded protein is CASSILLTYGYTF.

This chain connects TRBV18 to TRBJ1-3; D gene uncertain. From germline, CDR1 is KGHSH and CDR2 LQKENI. Deletions cut 5 bases from V and 7 bases from J, with 15 bases between. The CDR3 runs to 14 residues. CDR3 in amino acids: CASSSTSKENTIYF. In DNA, the CDR3 is TGTGCCAGCTCATCCACGTCGAAGGAGAACACCATATATTTT.

The chain joins TRBV19 to TRBJ2-6; 9 bases agree with TRBD1. The germline V gene has CDR1 LNHDA and CDR2 SQIVND (reference sequence). Trimming removed 5 bases from V and 2 bases from J; junction bases left unmatched: 4. This CDR3 region has 16 residues. The CDR3 region has the DNA TGTGCCAGTAGTTCCAGGACAGGGGCTGGGGCCAACGTCCTGACTTTC. Protein product: CASSSRTGAGANVLTF.

V is TRBV19 and J is TRBJ1-5; D gene uncertain. Per germline, CDR1 LNHDA and CDR2 SQIVND (reference sequence). The CDR3 runs to 15 residues. Trimming took off 6 bases at V and 4 bases at J, with 16 bases between the two ends. The CDR3 sequence is CASSSQPGWNQPQHF. For the CDR3, the DNA is TGTGCCAGTAGCAGCCAGCCGGGATGGAATCAGCCCCAGCATTTT. Based on the CDR3 plus reference TRBV19 and TRBJ1-5, the full variable domain is DGGITQSPKYLFRKEGQNVTLSCEQNLNHDAMYWYRQDPGQGLRLIYYSQIVNDFQKGDIAEGYSVSREKKESFPLTVTSAQKNPTAFYLCASSSQPGWNQPQHFGDGTRLSIL.

The chain employs TRBV5-1 and TRBJ2-7, with D uncertain. Trimming shortened V by 4 bases and J by 4 bases, and 15 bases separated the two germline ends. This CDR3 has 14 residues. Per the germline V gene, CDR1 is SGHRS and CDR2 is YFSETQ. CDR3 amino acids: CASSGFSLEYEQYF. The CDR3 DNA is TGCGCCAGCAGCGGGTTTAGCCTCGAGTACGAGCAGTACTTC. Filled out from reference TRBV5-1 and TRBJ2-7, the complete variable domain reads KAGVTQTPRYLIKTRGQQVTLSCSPISGHRSVSWYQQTPGQGLQFLFEYFSETQRNKGNFPGRFSGRQFSNSRSEMNVSTLELGDSALYLCASSGFSLEYEQYFGPGTRLTVT.

The rearrangement joins TRBV27 to TRBJ1-1; the D is unclear. This CDR3 region has 15 residues. With 2 bases removed from V and 0 bases from J, the gap between germline ends came to 10 bases. Germline CDR1 MNHEY, CDR2 SMNVEV (reference sequence). The CDR3 is CASSLLGGVNTEAFF. The CDR3 DNA follows: TGTGCCAGCAGTTTACTGGGCGGCGTGAACACTGAAGCTTTCTTT.

V is TRBV6-5 and J is TRBJ2-5; D may correspond to TRBD1 or TRBD2 (5 bases each). Between the trimmed V and J ends, which lost 2 bases and 4 bases, there was a span of 11 bases. CDR3 length: 14 amino acids. In germline, CDR1 is MNHEY, CDR2 SVGAGI. In DNA form, the CDR3 reads TGTGCCAGCAGTTACGGGGGACCTGGAGAGACCCAGTACTTC. Translation gives CASSYGGPGETQYF.